A selection of T cell receptor beta chains follows, all from one sample in a study of blood T cell repertoires in COVID-19. Sequenced by immunoSEQ multiplex PCR; TCRdb stores in-frame clones only, minus some. Of 55,000 to 90,000 clones in the sample, around 85% were seen once. The sample consisted of peripheral blood. The receptors originated from a woman of 80 years or more with active or convalescent COVID-19. CDR3s include the opening cysteine and the closing phenylalanine or tryptophan. A D gene is named only where the DNA matches it firmly. Clone size appears in some rows only: once, few, many, or a class for an expanded clone.

cdr3_aa: CAIRTDTSPLHF; cdr3_nt: TGTGCCATCAGAACCGACACCTCACCCCTCCACTTT; d_call: -; clone_size: -; v_call: TRBV10-3; j_call: TRBJ1-6
cdr3_aa: CASSPTGHQPQHF; cdr3_nt: TGTGCCAGCTCACCGACAGGGCATCAGCCCCAGCATTTT; d_call: TRBD1; clone_size: few; v_call: TRBV18; j_call: TRBJ1-5
cdr3_aa: CASSYLPRIQETQYF; cdr3_nt: TGTGCCAGCAGTTACCTCCCCAGGATACAAGAGACCCAGTACTTC; d_call: -; clone_size: -; v_call: TRBV6-5; j_call: TRBJ2-5
cdr3_aa: CASSLRGATTGELFF; cdr3_nt: TGTGCCAGCAGCTTACGGGGGGCCACTACCGGGGAGCTGTTTTTT; d_call: -; clone_size: -; v_call: TRBV7-2; j_call: TRBJ2-2
cdr3_aa: CASRPDTGGLDGAEAFF; cdr3_nt: TGTGCCAGCAGGCCCGATACAGGGGGCCTGGATGGAGCTGAAGCTTTCTTT; d_call: TRBD1; clone_size: few; v_call: TRBV7-9; j_call: TRBJ1-1
cdr3_aa: CASSWGQGPGNTIYF; cdr3_nt: TGTGCCAGCAGCTGGGGACAGGGGCCTGGAAACACCATATATTTT; d_call: TRBD1; clone_size: -; v_call: TRBV7-9; j_call: TRBJ1-3
cdr3_aa: CAWSGPQKGSNSPLHF; cdr3_nt: TGTGCCTGGAGTGGTCCCCAGAAAGGGAGTAATTCACCCCTCCACTTT; d_call: -; clone_size: -; v_call: TRBV30; j_call: TRBJ1-6
cdr3_aa: CASSPQVAYTDTQYF; cdr3_nt: TGTGCCAGCAGCCCACAGGTAGCCTACACAGATACGCAGTATTTT; d_call: -; clone_size: -; v_call: TRBV5-8; j_call: TRBJ2-3
cdr3_aa: CASSRDWGQPSGELFF; cdr3_nt: TGTGCCAGCTCACGCGACTGGGGACAGCCGTCCGGGGAGCTGTTTTTT; d_call: TRBD1; clone_size: once; v_call: TRBV18; j_call: TRBJ2-2
cdr3_aa: CASSQDSRDREIPDTQYF; cdr3_nt: TGTGCCAGCAGCCAAGATTCGAGGGACAGGGAAATACCAGATACGCAGTATTTT; d_call: TRBD1; clone_size: -; v_call: TRBV14; j_call: TRBJ2-3
cdr3_aa: CASSLGGQPQHF; cdr3_nt: TGTGCCAGCAGCCTCGGGGGTCAGCCCCAGCATTTT; d_call: -; clone_size: few; v_call: TRBV11-2; j_call: TRBJ1-5
cdr3_aa: CAWSTGTGLFSLSNQPQHF; cdr3_nt: TGTGCCTGGAGTACGGGGACAGGGCTCTTTTCTTTGAGCAATCAGCCCCAGCATTTT; d_call: TRBD1; clone_size: -; v_call: TRBV30; j_call: TRBJ1-5
cdr3_aa: CASSFNPGGGADTQYF; cdr3_nt: TGTGCCAGCAGCTTCAACCCGGGGGGGGGCGCAGATACGCAGTATTTT; d_call: TRBD2; clone_size: -; v_call: TRBV7-9; j_call: TRBJ2-3
cdr3_aa: CASSEGTALSGNTIYF; cdr3_nt: TGTGCCAGCAGTGAAGGTACAGCCCTCTCTGGAAACACCATATATTTT; d_call: -; clone_size: -; v_call: TRBV6-1; j_call: TRBJ1-3
cdr3_aa: CASSQVRQGTTPLHF; cdr3_nt: TGTGCCAGCAGCCAAGTACGCCAGGGGACGACACCCCTCCACTTT; d_call: -; clone_size: -; v_call: TRBV14; j_call: TRBJ1-6
cdr3_aa: CASSDPKGGQGARPNTEAFF; cdr3_nt: TGTGCCAGCAGTGACCCAAAGGGGGGGCAGGGGGCGCGACCGAACACTGAAGCTTTCTTT; d_call: TRBD1; clone_size: -; v_call: TRBV2; j_call: TRBJ1-1
cdr3_aa: CASKRDRTTDTQYF; cdr3_nt: TGTGCCAGCAAGCGGGATAGAACCACAGATACGCAGTATTTT; d_call: TRBD2; clone_size: -; v_call: TRBV6-6; j_call: TRBJ2-3